Following are 21 T cell receptor beta chains from one sample sequenced in a study of shared clonotypes between healthy human individuals. CD45RO-negative, CCR7-selected cells formed the naive CD8 fraction, which excluded terminally differentiated effector memory CD45RA+ cells. The assay was immunoSEQ multiplex PCR, and TCRdb's table has in-frame clones only and misses some. The table records roughly 550,000 clones, 95% to 96% of them present only once. Source material: naive CD8+ T cells sorted from blood. The source is a woman in her 30s in good health.

The chain is built from TRBV11-2 and TRBJ2-1; 11 bases line up with TRBD2. The germline CDR1 and CDR2 sequences are SGHAT and FQNNGV. CDR3 length equals 15 residues. V trimming: 4 bases; J trimming: 8 bases; junction bases outside the gene matches: 7. The CDR3 DNA sequence: TGTGCCAGCAGCTCCCTTAGCGGGAGGGCACATGAGCAGTTCTTC. It is translated as CASSSLSGRAHEQFF.

This clone occurred once. This chain links TRBV28 with TRBJ2-7; a possible D gene is TRBD2 (5 bases). The CDR3 loop spans 16 amino acids. Germline-derived CDR1 and CDR2 are MDHEN and SYDVKM. V was shortened by 3 bases and J by 3 bases, with 18 bases between the two germline ends. CDR3 amino acids: CASSLGSYSAYYEQYF. CDR3 nucleotides: TGTGCCAGCAGTTTGGGGAGCTATTCCGCCTACTACGAGCAGTACTTC.

The rearrangement uses TRBV4-1 and TRBJ1-6; D is unresolved. Germline V gives CDR1 MGHRA, CDR2 YSYEKL. Trimming cost V 1 base and J 8 bases, with 12 bases left between them. There are 15 residues in the CDR3. In DNA, the CDR3 is TGCGCCAGCAGCCAAGGGCCCGTCATAGATTCACCCCTCCACTTT. Translated: CASSQGPVIDSPLHF.

This chain links TRBV28 with TRBJ1-4; D is possibly TRBD1 (6 bases). CDR1 MDHEN and CDR2 SYDVKM come from the germline V gene. The V end lost 5 bases, the J end lost 3 bases, and 10 bases lay between the germline ends. The CDR3 extends over 14 amino acids. This chain's CDR3 is CASSPGVPNEKLFF. The CDR3 bases are TGTGCCAGCAGTCCAGGGGTTCCTAATGAAAAACTGTTTTTT.

V gene TRBV13 combines with J gene TRBJ2-2; 8 positions agree with TRBD1. Unmatched junction bases numbered 3, after V lost 3 bases and J lost 3 bases. Germline V gene sequence: CDR1 PRHDT, CDR2 FYEKMQ (reference sequence). The CDR3 runs 15 residues. CDR3: CASSFDRGDTGELFF. CDR3 nucleotide sequence: TGTGCCAGCAGCTTTGACAGGGGCGACACCGGGGAGCTGTTTTTT.

J is TRBJ2-7 and V is TRBV10-1; tentative D call: TRBD2 (6 bases). This CDR3 comprises 14 residues. The germline gives CDR1 WNHNN, CDR2 SYGVQD (reference sequence). The V end was cut by 2 bases, the J end by 5 bases, with 13 bases between. CDR3 bases: TGCGCCAGCAGTGAGGAGACTAGTTTCGACGAGCAGTACTTC. Its protein is CASSEETSFDEQYF.

The gene calls are TRBV4-1 and TRBJ1-2; D may be TRBD1 (5 bases). Germline-derived CDR1 and CDR2 are MGHRA and YSYEKL. The CDR3 is made up of 16 amino acids. The germline V and J ends were trimmed by 0 bases and 2 bases, with 13 bases remaining between them. CDR3 in amino acids: CASSQDPTGLNYGYTF. CDR3 nucleotides: TGCGCCAGCAGCCAAGACCCCACAGGTCTGAACTATGGCTACACCTTC.

The chain joins TRBV4-1 to TRBJ1-1; 8 bases map to TRBD1. The CDR3 runs to 19 residues. The germline gives CDR1 MGHRA, CDR2 YSYEKL. V was pared by 0 bases and J by 4 bases, with 16 bases of the junction left unmatched. The CDR3 DNA is TGCGCCAGCAGCCAAGAACCAGCAGGGGGCGAAGTGCGGTTCACTGAAGCTTTCTTT. Amino acids: CASSQEPAGGEVRFTEAFF.

V usage is TRBV7-7 and J usage is TRBJ2-1; D gene ambiguous. V lost 0 bases to trimming and J lost 9 bases, with 9 bases between them. Germline CDR1 is SSHAT and CDR2 is FNYEAQ (reference sequence). The length of the CDR3 is 13 residues. The CDR3 region has the DNA TGTGCCAGCAGCTTAGCTAGTGGCACTGAGCAGTTCTTC. Its translation is CASSLASGTEQFF. Supplemented by reference TRBV7-7 and TRBJ2-1, the full variable domain reads GAGVSQSPRYKVTKRGQDVTLRCDPISSHATLYWYQQALGQGPEFLTYFNYEAQPDKSGLPSDRFSAERPEGSISTLTIQRTEQRDSAMYRCASSLASGTEQFFGPGTRLTVL.

The chain couples TRBV6-4 to TRBJ2-7, with D unresolved. Trimming took off 4 bases at V and 0 bases at J, with 7 bases between the two ends. Germline V CDR1 and CDR2: MRHNA, SNTAGT. The CDR3 contains 13 residues. CDR3: CASSVQLSYEQYF. CDR3 DNA: TGTGCCAGCAGTGTCCAGCTCTCCTACGAGCAGTACTTC.

V and J are TRBV5-5 and TRBJ2-1, with TRBD2 identical over 11 bases. After removal of 4 bases from V and 10 bases from J, the junction contained 10 bases not matched to a gene. Germline lookup yields CDR1 SGHKS and CDR2 YYEKEE (reference sequence). This CDR3 region has 15 residues. In DNA, the CDR3 is TGTGCCAGCAGCGGGACTAGCGGTGGAGGGTTCGAGCAGTTCTTC. It yields the protein CASSGTSGGGFEQFF. Looking up the rest from reference TRBV5-5 and TRBJ2-1 gives the full variable domain: DAGVTQSPTHLIKTRGQQVTLRCSPISGHKSVSWYQQVLGQGPQFIFQYYEKEERGRGNFPDRFSARQFPNYSSELNVNALLLGDSALYLCASSGTSGGGFEQFFGPGTRLTVL.

V and J are TRBV5-4 and TRBJ1-1; TRBD1 matches 9 bases. The CDR3 loop spans 14 amino acids. After removal of 3 bases from V and 4 bases from J, the junction contained 4 bases not matched to a gene. The germline V gene has CDR1 SGHNT and CDR2 YYREEE (reference sequence). Here the CDR3 DNA reads TGTGCCAGCAGCTGGGGACAGGGAGGCACTGAAGCTTTCTTT. Translated: CASSWGQGGTEAFF.

V usage is TRBV2 and J usage is TRBJ2-5, with TRBD2 identical over 11 bases. The V and J ends lost 8 bases and 6 bases, in that order; junction bases with no gene match: 5. This CDR3 has 13 amino acids. Germline CDR1 is SNHLY and CDR2 is FYNNEI. This chain's CDR3 is CASLWTSGQTQYF. The CDR3 DNA follows: TGTGCCAGCTTATGGACTAGCGGGCAGACCCAGTACTTC.

V gene TRBV27 combines with J gene TRBJ1-1; 9 bases agree with TRBD1. The CDR3 length is 14 residues. The V gene end was trimmed by 4 bases and the J gene end by 5 bases; junction bases not matched to a gene: 5. The V gene's germline CDR1 is MNHEY and CDR2 SMNVEV (reference sequence). CDR3 sequence (DNA): TGTGCCAGCAGTTACGGACAGGGGTGGACTGAAGCTTTCTTT. Its protein product is CASSYGQGWTEAFF.

The chain employs TRBV7-2 and TRBJ2-7, with TRBD1 as a possible D gene (6 bases). Germline assignment: CDR1 SGHTA and CDR2 FQGNSA. This CDR3 comprises 11 residues. CDR3 sequence: CAVDRLYEQYF. The CDR3 coding sequence is TGTGCGGTGGACAGATTATACGAGCAGTACTTC. The variable domain in full, completed from reference TRBV7-2 and TRBJ2-7, reads GAGVSQSPSNKVTEKGKDVELRCDPISGHTALYWYRQSLGQGLEFLIYFQGNSAPDKSGLPSDRFSAERTGGSVSTLTIQRTQQEDSAVYLCAVDRLYEQYFGPGTRLTVT.

The V and J genes are TRBV7-7 and TRBJ2-7; 9 bases are a match to TRBD2. Germline V CDR1 and CDR2: SSHAT, FNYEAQ (reference sequence). V dropped 0 bases and J dropped 3; count of bases not matched to a gene: 3. The CDR3 length is 15 residues. The CDR3 loop reads CASSLAREGVYEQYF. CDR3 nucleotide sequence: TGTGCCAGCAGCTTAGCGCGGGAGGGGGTCTACGAGCAGTACTTC.

This clone showed up just once. The V call is TRBV4-1, the J call TRBJ2-7; 13 nucleotides line up with TRBD2. Germline CDR1 reads MGHRA; CDR2 reads YSYEKL. V lost 3 bases, J lost 5 bases, and 7 bases stayed unmatched. The CDR3 consists of 16 residues. CDR3 in amino acids: CASSQRLAGGSHEQYF. DNA for the CDR3: TGCGCCAGCAGCCAGAGACTAGCGGGAGGCAGCCACGAGCAGTACTTC.

The chain combines TRBV11-3 with TRBJ2-3; TRBD2 aligns across 9 bases. Germline assignment: CDR1 SGHNT and CDR2 YENEEA. V lost 1 base to trimming and J lost 2 bases; unmatched junction nucleotides: 4. The CDR3 has 16 residues. CDR3 residues: CASSLAAGGPTDTQYF. CDR3 in DNA: TGTGCCAGCAGCTTAGCTGCGGGAGGGCCCACAGATACGCAGTATTTT. Looking up the rest from reference TRBV11-3 and TRBJ2-3 gives the full variable domain: EAGVVQSPRYKIIEKKQPVAFWCNPISGHNTLYWYLQNLGQGPELLIRYENEEAVDDSQLPKDRFSAERLKGVDSTLKIQPAELGDSAVYLCASSLAAGGPTDTQYFGPGTRLTVL.

CDR3 sequence reads: CASNPDRGYGNQPQHF. CDR3 nucleotide sequence: TGTGCCAGTAATCCTGACAGGGGGTATGGCAATCAGCCCCAGCATTTT. This chain links TRBV19 with TRBJ1-5; 9 bases are a match to TRBD1. CDR1 and CDR2 from the germline V gene are LNHDA and SQIVND (reference sequence). The CDR3 contains 16 residues. The ends lost 7 bases at V and 2 bases at J; junction bases unmatched: 9.

The J gene is TRBJ1-5, the V gene TRBV27, with TRBD1 identical over 8 bases. The germline V gene encodes CDR1 MNHEY and CDR2 SMNVEV (reference sequence). The CDR3 loop spans 12 amino acids. With V trimmed by 7 bases and J by 5 bases, 1 base remained unmatched. In DNA form, the CDR3 reads TGTGCCAGCATGACAGGGGATCAGCCCCAGCATTTT. Protein: CASMTGDQPQHF.

The CDR3 DNA sequence: TGTGCCAGCAGCTTAGCCGGGAGCACAGATACGCAGTATTTT. Amino acid sequence: CASSLAGSTDTQYF. V is TRBV13 and J is TRBJ2-3; D is undetermined. The CDR3 covers 14 residues. V was cut by 1 base and J by 0 bases, with 5 bases left in between. Germline-derived CDR1 and CDR2 are PRHDT and FYEKMQ (reference sequence).